One and the same sample provided the 26 T cell receptor beta chains below, sequenced in a study of T cell responses to AZD1222 COVID-19 vaccine. The assay was immunoSEQ multiplex PCR, and TCRdb's table has in-frame clones only and misses some. The top ten hold about 1% of the sample, which has 190,000 or so clones, 85% to 95% seen once. The sequencing here drew on peripheral blood, taken 28 days after the second AZD1222 dose. All receptors derive from an adult who received the AZD1222 COVID-19 vaccine.

This clone appeared a single time. The V and J genes are TRBV3-1 (or the pseudogene TRBV3-2) and TRBJ2-2; D unresolved. The V gene's germline CDR1 is LGHDT and CDR2 YNNKEL (reference sequence). Trimming removed 8 bases from V and 1 base from J, with 17 bases in between. This CDR3 is built from 16 residues. The CDR3 sequence is CASRGWTNGNTGELFF. CDR3 sequence (DNA): TGTGCCAGCCGAGGCTGGACGAACGGGAACACCGGGGAGCTGTTTTTT.

This sequence joins TRBV6-6 and TRBJ1-5; TRBD1 agrees at 7 bases. CDR3 size: 12 residues. The V segment lost 11 bases and the J segment 5 bases; nucleotides outside the gene matches: 6. CDR1 is MNHNY and CDR2 is SVGAGI in the germline V gene (reference sequence). The CDR3 region has the DNA TGTGCCTCCCAGGGGGGGGATCAGCCCCAGCATTTT. Translated: CASQGGDQPQHF.

The chain joins TRBV4-3 to TRBJ1-4, with D uncertain. The germline V gene encodes CDR1 LGHNA and CDR2 YSLEER. V was cut by 0 bases and J by 5 bases, with 19 bases left in between. The CDR3 loop spans 18 amino acids. As DNA, the CDR3 is TGCGCCAGCAGCCAAGATCAACCGAGGATCAATTTCAATGAAAAACTGTTTTTT. Amino acids: CASSQDQPRINFNEKLFF.

The chain combines TRBV5-1 with TRBJ2-5; D gene unclear. Germline CDR1 SGHRS, CDR2 YFSETQ. This CDR3 is built from 15 residues. The ends were cut back, 0 bases at V and 1 base at J, with 10 bases in the middle. CDR3 in amino acids: CASSLVAQLQETQYF. The CDR3 nucleotides are TGCGCCAGCAGCTTGGTAGCCCAGCTCCAAGAGACCCAGTACTTC.

The V call is TRBV6-2 or TRBV6-3, the J call TRBJ1-2; 7 positions agree with TRBD1. The germline CDR1 and CDR2 sequences are MNHEY and SVGEGT. The CDR3 consists of 13 residues. J lost 3 bases, V lost 6 bases, and 4 bases had no gene match. The CDR3 loop reads CASSPGTDYGYTF. The CDR3 DNA reads TGTGCCAGCAGCCCCGGGACAGACTATGGCTACACCTTC.

This clone appeared once. The chain combines TRBV4-3 with TRBJ2-7; TRBD2 is a possible D gene (5 bases). The CDR3 has 14 amino acids. Germline CDR1 LGHNA, CDR2 YSLEER. V was clipped by 1 base and J by 2 bases, with 9 bases between them. The CDR3 bases are TGCGCCAGCAGCCAAGTAGAGGGCCCCTACGAGCAGTACTTC. It specifies CASSQVEGPYEQYF.

The chain employs TRBV28 and TRBJ1-1; D might be TRBD1 (5 bases). This CDR3 comprises 14 residues. V gave up 6 bases and J gave up 1 base, with 12 bases separating them. From germline, CDR1 is MDHEN and CDR2 SYDVKM. CDR3 amino acids: CASRAAGGNTEAFF. CDR3 bases: TGTGCCAGCAGAGCGGCGGGGGGGAACACTGAAGCTTTCTTT.

This clone has only one observation. The chain links TRBV7-2 to TRBJ2-1; TRBD2 matches 15 bases. Looked up from germline, CDR1 is SGHTA and CDR2 is FQGNSA. Trimming removed 1 base from V and 7 bases from J; junction bases left unmatched: 2. This CDR3 region has 16 residues. The CDR3 spells CASSLGTSGGVNEQFF. In DNA, the CDR3 is TGTGCCAGCAGCTTAGGGACTAGCGGGGGGGTTAATGAGCAGTTCTTC.

This sequence joins TRBV7-2 and TRBJ2-1; 7 nucleotides align to TRBD2. The V segment lost 1 base and the J segment 14 bases; nucleotides outside the gene matches: 11. Per the germline V gene, CDR1 is SGHTA and CDR2 is FQGNSA. This CDR3 is built from 14 residues. The CDR3 DNA is TGTGCCAGCAGCTTAGGGATAGCGGGCTCCGGCAAGTTCTTC. Translating gives CASSLGIAGSGKFF.

The chain uses TRBV2 and TRBJ1-5; D ambiguous. Trimming took off 8 bases at V and 9 bases at J, with 17 bases between the two ends. Germline V gene lookup returns CDR1 SNHLY and CDR2 FYNNEI. The CDR3 totals 13 residues. CDR3 region: CASVEEVSGPQHF. DNA of the CDR3: TGTGCCAGCGTCGAAGAAGTTTCGGGGCCCCAGCATTTT.

The J gene is TRBJ1-6, the V gene TRBV2; TRBD1 aligns across 9 bases. Losses at the gene ends were 9 bases for V and 7 bases for J; bases not matched to a gene: 7. CDR3 length: 14 amino acids. Germline V gene sequence: CDR1 SNHLY, CDR2 FYNNEI. CDR3 sequence reads: CARGRDRENSPLHF. For the CDR3, the DNA is TGTGCCAGGGGCCGGGACAGGGAAAATTCACCCCTCCACTTT.

The chain carries TRBV6-1 and TRBJ1-2; D is unresolved. Germline CDR1 is MNHNS and CDR2 is SASEGT. The CDR3 contains 14 residues. V was pared by 1 base and J by 4 bases, with 10 bases between. In nucleotides, the CDR3 is TGTGCCAGCAGTGAAGGCGCCGGAGTCTATGGCTACACCTTC. Translating it yields CASSEGAGVYGYTF.

The DNA for the CDR3 is TGTGCCAGCAGCGTCAAAGTAGCCGGGACTATCTACTTC. Its translation: CASSVKVAGTIYF. The chain employs TRBV9 and TRBJ2-5; TRBD2 aligns across 7 bases. This CDR3 is 13 amino acids long. With V trimmed by 2 bases and J by 14 bases, 12 bases remained unmatched. Germline V gene data show CDR1 as SGDLS and CDR2 as YYNGEE. The full variable domain, completed using reference TRBV9 and TRBJ2-5, is DSGVTQTPKHLITATGQRVTLRCSPRSGDLSVYWYQQSLDQGLQFLIQYYNGEERAKGNILERFSAQQFPDLHSELNLSSLELGDSALYFCASSVKVAGTIYFGPGTRLLVL.

The V call is TRBV29-1, the J call TRBJ2-5, with 8 bases lining up with TRBD1. The CDR3 extends over 14 amino acids. Germline CDR1 SQVTM, CDR2 ANQGSEA. J lost 5 bases, V lost 7 bases, and 12 bases had no gene match. CDR3 residues: CSALDRGVLETQYF. CDR3 nucleotides: TGCAGCGCCCTAGACAGGGGTGTTCTGGAGACCCAGTACTTC.

The CDR3 nucleotides are TGTGCCAGCAGCTTAGAGCTGGGAACCTACGAGCAGTACTTC. Amino acid sequence: CASSLELGTYEQYF. The V and J genes are TRBV7-8 and TRBJ2-7; D remains ambiguous. The V gene's germline CDR1 is SGHVS and CDR2 FQNEAQ. The CDR3 is 14 residues long. The V end was cut by 1 base, the J end by 2 bases, with 9 bases between.

V usage is TRBV5-3 and J usage is TRBJ1-6; D is perhaps TRBD1 (6 bases). TRBV5-3 is known as an ORF, though its function is uncertain. The CDR3 covers 15 residues. V lost 4 bases and J 5 bases, leaving 13 bases between the germline ends. This chain's CDR3 is CARSIGQTDNSPLHF. The CDR3, as DNA: TGTGCCAGAAGCATAGGACAGACCGATAATTCACCCCTCCACTTT.

V gene TRBV10-3 combines with J gene TRBJ1-1; D gene unclear. Germline CDR1 is ENHRY and CDR2 is SYGVKD. The V and J ends lost 6 bases and 5 bases respectively, with 13 bases between them. This CDR3 comprises 13 residues. DNA for the CDR3: TGTGCCATCAGAAATGAGCCGAGGACTGAAGCTTTCTTT. This translates into CAIRNEPRTEAFF.

This clone appeared once. V usage is TRBV5-1 and J usage is TRBJ2-1; 10 bases are a match to TRBD1. The CDR3 consists of 18 residues. Germline CDR1 and CDR2: SGHRS and YFSETQ. V shed 0 bases and J 3 bases; nucleotides not matched to a gene: 9. This CDR3 is CASSLVPGTGDIYNEQFF. Written as DNA, the CDR3 is TGCGCCAGCAGCTTGGTTCCCGGGACAGGGGACATCTACAATGAGCAGTTCTTC.

Remarks on this clone: At the DNA level, this CDR3 is encoded by other sequences in the same sample as well. The V gene is TRBV6-5, the J gene TRBJ2-5; D gene uncertain. This CDR3 spans 12 amino acids. Trimming shortened V by 0 bases and J by 3 bases, and 2 bases separated the two germline ends. Germline CDR1 reads MNHEY; CDR2 reads SVGAGI. CDR3 coding DNA: TGTGCCAGCAGTTACTCAAAAGAGACCCAGTACTTC. This gives the protein CASSYSKETQYF.

The chain employs TRBV10-2 and TRBJ1-2, with a possible D match to TRBD1 (5 bases). The CDR3 is made up of 16 amino acids. The germline V and J ends were trimmed by 2 bases and 3 bases, with 16 bases remaining between them. The germline gives CDR1 WSHSY, CDR2 SAAADI. The CDR3 DNA reads as TGCGCCAGCAGTGAGGCCAATGCCCAGGGTTACTATGGCTACACCTTC. Amino acids: CASSEANAQGYYGYTF.

Worth noting for this clone: At the DNA level, this CDR3 is encoded by other sequences in the same sample as well. The rearrangement links TRBV6-5 to TRBJ1-5; D ambiguous. This CDR3 contains 14 residues. Germline CDR1 MNHEY, CDR2 SVGAGI. Trimming cost V 0 bases and J 1 base, with 4 bases left between them. The CDR3 sequence is CASSYSGSNQPQHF. Written as DNA, the CDR3 is TGTGCCAGCAGTTACTCGGGCAGCAATCAGCCCCAGCATTTT.

J is TRBJ1-2 and V is TRBV10-3; 9 nucleotides match TRBD1. The V gene's germline CDR1 is ENHRY and CDR2 SYGVKD. This CDR3 has 15 residues. V shed 4 bases and J 8 bases; nucleotides not matched to a gene: 11. The CDR3 sequence is CAISATGDRDKGYTF. For the CDR3, the DNA is TGTGCCATCAGTGCAACAGGGGACAGGGATAAGGGCTACACCTTC.

The chain combines TRBV24-1 with TRBJ2-5, with a weak D call TRBD2 (6 bases). This CDR3 comprises 17 residues. Trimming took 1 base from V and 9 from J, leaving 23 bases between them. The germline V gene encodes CDR1 KGHDR and CDR2 SFDVKD. Here the CDR3 reads CATSDFRGVGLLFAQYF. Here the CDR3 DNA reads TGTGCCACCAGTGATTTTAGAGGTGTGGGACTCCTTTTCGCCCAGTACTTC.

The rearrangement links TRBV10-1 to TRBJ2-2; D possibly matches TRBD1 or TRBD2 (5 bases each). Germline CDR1 and CDR2: WNHNN and SYGVQD (reference sequence). CDR3 length equals 16 residues. V was clipped by 7 bases and J by 0 bases, with 15 bases between them. The CDR3 here is CASTTPGDPNTGELFF. The CDR3 bases are TGCGCCAGCACTACCCCCGGGGACCCGAACACCGGGGAGCTGTTTTTT.

This clone has just one count. The chain joins TRBV4-3 to TRBJ2-3; D gene ambiguous. Trimming took off 0 bases at V and 5 bases at J, with 6 bases between the two ends. Germline-derived CDR1 and CDR2 are LGHNA and YSLEER. The CDR3 length is 13 residues. CDR3 protein: CASSQDWQDTQYF. The CDR3 DNA is TGCGCCAGCAGCCAAGATTGGCAAGATACGCAGTATTTT.

This chain uses TRBV3-1 (or the pseudogene TRBV3-2) with TRBJ1-4; D ambiguous. Germline CDR1 is LGHDT and CDR2 is YNNKEL (reference sequence). With 3 bases removed from V and 4 bases from J, the gap between germline ends came to 18 bases. The CDR3 sequence is 17 residues long. The CDR3 protein is CASSQGRSEGGNEKLFF. The CDR3 DNA is TGTGCCAGCAGCCAGGGCCGGAGTGAAGGTGGTAATGAAAAACTGTTTTTT.